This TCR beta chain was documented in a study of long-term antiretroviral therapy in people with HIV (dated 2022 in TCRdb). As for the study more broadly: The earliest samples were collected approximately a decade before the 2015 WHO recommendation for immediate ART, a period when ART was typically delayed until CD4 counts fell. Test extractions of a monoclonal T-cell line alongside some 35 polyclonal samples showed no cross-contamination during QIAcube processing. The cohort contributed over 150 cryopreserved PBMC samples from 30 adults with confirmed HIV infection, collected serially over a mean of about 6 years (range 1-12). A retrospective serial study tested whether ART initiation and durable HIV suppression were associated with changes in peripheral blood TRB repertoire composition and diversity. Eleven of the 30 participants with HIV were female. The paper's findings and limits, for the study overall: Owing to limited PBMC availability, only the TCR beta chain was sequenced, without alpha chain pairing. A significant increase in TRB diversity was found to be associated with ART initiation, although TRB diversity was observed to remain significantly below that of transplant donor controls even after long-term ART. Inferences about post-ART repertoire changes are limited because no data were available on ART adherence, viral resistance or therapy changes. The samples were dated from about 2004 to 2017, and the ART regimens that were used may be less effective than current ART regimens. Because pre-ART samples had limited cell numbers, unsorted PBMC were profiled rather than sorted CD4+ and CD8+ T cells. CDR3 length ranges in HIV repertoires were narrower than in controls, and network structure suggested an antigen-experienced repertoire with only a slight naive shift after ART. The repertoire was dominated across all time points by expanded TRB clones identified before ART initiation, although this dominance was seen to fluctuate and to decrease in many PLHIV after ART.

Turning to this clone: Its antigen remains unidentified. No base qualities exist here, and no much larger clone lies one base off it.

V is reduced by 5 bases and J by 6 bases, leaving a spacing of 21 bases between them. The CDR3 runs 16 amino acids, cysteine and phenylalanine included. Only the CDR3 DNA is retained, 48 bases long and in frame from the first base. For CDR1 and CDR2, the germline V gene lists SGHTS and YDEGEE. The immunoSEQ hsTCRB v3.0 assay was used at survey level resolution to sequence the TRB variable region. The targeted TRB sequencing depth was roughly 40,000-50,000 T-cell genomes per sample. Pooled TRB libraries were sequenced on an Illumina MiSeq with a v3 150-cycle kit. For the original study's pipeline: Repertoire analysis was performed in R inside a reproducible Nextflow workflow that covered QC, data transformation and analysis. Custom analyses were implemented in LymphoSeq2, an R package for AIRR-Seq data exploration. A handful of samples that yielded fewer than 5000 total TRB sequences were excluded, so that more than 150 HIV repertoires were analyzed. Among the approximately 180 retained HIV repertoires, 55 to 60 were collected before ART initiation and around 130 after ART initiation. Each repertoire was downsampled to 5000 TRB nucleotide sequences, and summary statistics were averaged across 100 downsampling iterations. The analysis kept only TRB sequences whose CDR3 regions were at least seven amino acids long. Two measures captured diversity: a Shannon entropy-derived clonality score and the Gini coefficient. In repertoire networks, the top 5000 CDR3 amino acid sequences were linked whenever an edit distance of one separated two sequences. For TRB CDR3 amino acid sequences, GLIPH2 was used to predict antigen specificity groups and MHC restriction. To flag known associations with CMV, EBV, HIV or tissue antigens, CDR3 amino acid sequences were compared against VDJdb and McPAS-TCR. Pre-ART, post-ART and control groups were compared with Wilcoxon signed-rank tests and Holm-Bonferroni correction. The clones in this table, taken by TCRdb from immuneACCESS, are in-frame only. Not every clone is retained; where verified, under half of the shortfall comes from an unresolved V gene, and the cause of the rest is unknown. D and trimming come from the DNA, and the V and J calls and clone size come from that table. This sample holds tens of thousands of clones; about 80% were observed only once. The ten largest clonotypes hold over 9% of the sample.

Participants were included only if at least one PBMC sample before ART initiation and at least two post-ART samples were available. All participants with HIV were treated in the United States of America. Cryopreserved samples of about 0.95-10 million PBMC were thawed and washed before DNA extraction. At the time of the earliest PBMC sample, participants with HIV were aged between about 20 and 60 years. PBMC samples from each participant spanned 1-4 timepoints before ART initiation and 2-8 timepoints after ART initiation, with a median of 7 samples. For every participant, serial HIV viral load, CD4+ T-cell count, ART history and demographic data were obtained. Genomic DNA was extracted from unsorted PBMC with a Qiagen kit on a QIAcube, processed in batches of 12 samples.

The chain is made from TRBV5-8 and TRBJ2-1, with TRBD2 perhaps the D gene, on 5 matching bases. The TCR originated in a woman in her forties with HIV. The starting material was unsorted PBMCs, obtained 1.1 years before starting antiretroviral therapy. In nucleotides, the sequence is TGTGCCAGCAGACACATCGAGGGTACGGTATTCAATGAGCAGTTCTTC. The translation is CASRHIEGTVFNEQFF. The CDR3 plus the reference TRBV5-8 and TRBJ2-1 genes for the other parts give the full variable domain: EAGVTQSPTHLIKTRGQQATLRCSPISGHTSVYWYQQALGLGLQFLLWYDEGEERNRGNFPPRFSGRQFPNYSSELNVNALELEDSALYLCASRHIEGTVFNEQFFGPGTRLTVL.